This T cell receptor (beta chain) is from a study of blood T cell repertoires in COVID-19. Per the original methods: Reference gene primer amplification in the assay estimated nucleated cell counts. Sequenced by immunoSEQ multiplex PCR; TCRdb stores in-frame clones only, minus some. From that table come the V and J calls and clone size; the DNA was used to work out D and trimming. The sample lists 400,000 or so clones, around 90% occurring once. The CDR3 has 12 residues. Trimming removed 7 bases at V and 3 bases at J, with 9 bases between. V is TRBV12-3 or TRBV12-4 and J is TRBJ1-1; D is ambiguous. This TCR was sampled from a woman in her forties with acute COVID-19. What was sequenced was PBMCs or T cells enriched from blood (not recorded which). Written as DNA, the CDR3 is TGTGCCAGCACAGGTCGCTACACTGAAGCTTTCTTT. Amino acid sequence: CASTGRYTEAFF.